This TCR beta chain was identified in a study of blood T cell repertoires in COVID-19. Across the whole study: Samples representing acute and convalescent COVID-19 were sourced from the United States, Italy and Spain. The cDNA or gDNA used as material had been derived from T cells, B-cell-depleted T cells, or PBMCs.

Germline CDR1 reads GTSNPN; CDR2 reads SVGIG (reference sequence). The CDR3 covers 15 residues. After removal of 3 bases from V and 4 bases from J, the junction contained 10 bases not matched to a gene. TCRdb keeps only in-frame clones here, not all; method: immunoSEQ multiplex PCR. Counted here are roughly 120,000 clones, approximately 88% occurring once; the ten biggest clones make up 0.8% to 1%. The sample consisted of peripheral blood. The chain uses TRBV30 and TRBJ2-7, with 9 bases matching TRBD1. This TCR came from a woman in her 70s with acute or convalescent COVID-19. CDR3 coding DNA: TGTGCCTGGAGAGGACAGGGGCCCTTAGGTTACGAGCAGTACTTC. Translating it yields CAWRGQGPLGYEQYF.